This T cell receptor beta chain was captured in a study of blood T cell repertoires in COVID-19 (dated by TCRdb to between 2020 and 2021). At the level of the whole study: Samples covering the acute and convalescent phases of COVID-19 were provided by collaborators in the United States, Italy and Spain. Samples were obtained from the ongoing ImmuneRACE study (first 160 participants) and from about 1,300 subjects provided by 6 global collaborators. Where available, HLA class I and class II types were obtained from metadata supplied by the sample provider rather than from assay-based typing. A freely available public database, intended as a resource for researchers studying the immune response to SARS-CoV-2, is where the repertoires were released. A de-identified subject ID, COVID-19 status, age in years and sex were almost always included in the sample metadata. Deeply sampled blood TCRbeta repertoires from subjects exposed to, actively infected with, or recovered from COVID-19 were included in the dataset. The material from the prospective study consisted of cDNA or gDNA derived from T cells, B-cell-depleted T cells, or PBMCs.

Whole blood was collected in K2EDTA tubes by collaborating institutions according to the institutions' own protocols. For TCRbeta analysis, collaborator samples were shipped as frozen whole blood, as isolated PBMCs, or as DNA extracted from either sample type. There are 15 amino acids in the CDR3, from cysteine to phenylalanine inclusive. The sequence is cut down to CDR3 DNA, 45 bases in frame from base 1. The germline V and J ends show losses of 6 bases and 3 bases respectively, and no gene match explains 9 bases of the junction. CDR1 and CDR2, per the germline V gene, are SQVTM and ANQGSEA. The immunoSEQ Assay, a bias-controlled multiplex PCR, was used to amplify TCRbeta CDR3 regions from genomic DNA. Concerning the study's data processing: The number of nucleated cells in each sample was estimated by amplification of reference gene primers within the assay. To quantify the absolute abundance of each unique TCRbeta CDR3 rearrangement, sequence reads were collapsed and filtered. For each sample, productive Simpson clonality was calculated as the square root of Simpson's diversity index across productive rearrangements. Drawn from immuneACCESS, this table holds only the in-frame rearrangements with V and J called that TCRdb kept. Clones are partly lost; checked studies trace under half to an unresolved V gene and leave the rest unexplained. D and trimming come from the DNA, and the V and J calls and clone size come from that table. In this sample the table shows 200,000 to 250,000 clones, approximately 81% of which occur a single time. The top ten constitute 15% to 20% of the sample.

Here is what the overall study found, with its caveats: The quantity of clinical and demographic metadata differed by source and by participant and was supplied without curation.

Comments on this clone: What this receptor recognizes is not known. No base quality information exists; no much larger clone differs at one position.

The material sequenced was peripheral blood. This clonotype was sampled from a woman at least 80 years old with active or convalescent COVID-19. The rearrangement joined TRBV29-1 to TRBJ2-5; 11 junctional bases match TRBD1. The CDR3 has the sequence CSVNKGGQGEETQYF. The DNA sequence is TGCAGCGTCAACAAAGGGGGACAGGGGGAAGAGACCCAGTACTTC.